This T cell receptor (beta chain) was observed in a study of T cell repertoires in cytomegalovirus infection. Background on the study: Matching HLA type, along with CMV infection, was indicated by public TCR beta signatures.

The germline gives CDR1 SGHVT, CDR2 SQSDAQ. The CDR3 has 15 amino acids. The V and J ends lost 0 bases and 5 bases, in that order; junction bases with no gene match: 3. For this clonotype: No antigen is known for it.

TCRdb processed the reads anew with MiXCR; each CDR3 protein has one entry. The table has roughly 500,000 distinct CDR3 sequences, around a third seen once; the top ten hold roughly 15%. The rearrangement joins TRBV7-4 to TRBJ2-5; 10 positions agree with TRBD2. The input for sequencing was cultured PBMCs, taken from culture after CMV antigen stimulation. This receptor was obtained from a human donor in good health (CMV status not recorded). Some clones in this sample may be carry-over from other donors' samples. CDR3 sequence (DNA): TGTGCCAGCAGCTTAGCGTCTAGCGGGAGCGAGACCCAGTACTTC. It specifies CASSLASSGSETQYF.